This TCR beta chain was obtained from a study of blood T cell repertoires in COVID-19 (dated by TCRdb to about 2020). The study in broad terms: Samples covering the acute and convalescent phases of COVID-19 were provided by collaborators in the United States, Italy and Spain. The material from the prospective study consisted of cDNA or gDNA derived from T cells, B-cell-depleted T cells, or PBMCs. The dataset comprised deeply sampled blood TCRbeta repertoires from subjects exposed to, actively infected with, or recovered from COVID-19. The repertoires were released in a freely available public database meant as a resource for research on the immune response to SARS-CoV-2. Samples were obtained from the ongoing ImmuneRACE study (first 160 participants) and from about 1,300 subjects provided by 6 global collaborators. A de-identified subject ID, COVID-19 status, age in years and sex were almost always included in the sample metadata. HLA class I and class II types, where available, came from metadata supplied by the sample provider rather than from assay-based typing.

From its cysteine to its phenylalanine, the CDR3 spans 15 amino acids. Just CDR3 DNA is preserved here, 45 bases in frame from base 1. The junction shows trimming of 4 bases on V and 5 bases on J, and the gene matches do not reach 5 bases of it. From a lookup of the germline V gene, CDR1 and CDR2 are KGHSH and LQKENI. General findings and caveats noted by the study authors: Clinical and demographic metadata were provided uncurated, with the amount varying by source and participant.

The immunoSEQ Assay, a bias-controlled multiplex PCR, was used to amplify TCRbeta CDR3 regions from genomic DNA. Per the original workflow: The number of nucleated cells in each sample was estimated from the amplification of reference gene primers within the assay. To quantify the absolute abundance of each unique TCRbeta CDR3 rearrangement, sequence reads were collapsed and filtered. For each sample, productive Simpson clonality was calculated as the square root of Simpson's diversity index across productive rearrangements. This is the immuneACCESS table as TCRdb keeps it, with only in-frame sequences that have V and J called. A part of the clones is gone; compared with another copy, unresolved V genes explain less than half, and the rest is unexplained. V and J calls and clone size come straight from that table; D and trimming were deduced from the DNA. The sample table contains 120,000 or so clones; only one count was recorded for about 80% of them. The ten largest clones represent 20% to 30% of the sample.

Each collaborating institution followed its own protocols to collect whole blood in K2EDTA tubes. For TCRbeta analysis, collaborator samples were shipped as frozen whole blood, as isolated PBMCs, or as DNA extracted from either sample type. Details on this clone: What antigen it recognizes has not been identified. No per-base quality is available; no much larger clone lies one base away.

Sequenced sample: peripheral blood. The chain joins TRBV18 to TRBJ1-4; 9 nucleotides in the junction match TRBD1. The sequence derives from a human donor in a cohort sampled during active COVID-19. The CDR3 region reads CASSRTGVGNEKLFF. The DNA sequence is given as TGTGCCAGCTCACGGACAGGGGTCGGAAATGAAAAACTGTTTTTT. With the portions outside the CDR3 filled from the reference TRBV18 and TRBJ1-4 genes, the complete variable region becomes NAGVMQNPRHLVRRRGQEARLRCSPMKGHSHVYWYRQLPEEGLKFMVYLQKENIIDESGMPKERFSAEFPKEGPSILRIQQVVRGDSAAYFCASSRTGVGNEKLFFGSGTQLSVL.